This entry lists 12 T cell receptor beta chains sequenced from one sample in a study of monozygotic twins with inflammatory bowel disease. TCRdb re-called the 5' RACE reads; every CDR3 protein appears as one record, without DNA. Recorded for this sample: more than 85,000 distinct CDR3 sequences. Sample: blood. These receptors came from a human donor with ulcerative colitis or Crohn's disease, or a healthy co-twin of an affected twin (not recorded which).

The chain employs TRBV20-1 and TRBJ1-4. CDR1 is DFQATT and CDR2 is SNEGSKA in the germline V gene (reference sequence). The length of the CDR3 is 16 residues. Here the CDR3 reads CSARPNGLAGNEKLFF.

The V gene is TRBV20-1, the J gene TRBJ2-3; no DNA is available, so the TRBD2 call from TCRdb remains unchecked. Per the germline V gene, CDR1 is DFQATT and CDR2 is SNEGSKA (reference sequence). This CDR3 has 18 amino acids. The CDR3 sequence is CSAPPAAGLAGVTDTQYF.

CDR3 region: CASSRWTANTEAFF. V usage is TRBV5-4 and J usage is TRBJ1-1; TCRdb names TRBD1, which stays unverified in the absence of DNA. CDR1 is SGHNT and CDR2 is YYREEE in the germline V gene (reference sequence). This CDR3 is built from 14 residues.

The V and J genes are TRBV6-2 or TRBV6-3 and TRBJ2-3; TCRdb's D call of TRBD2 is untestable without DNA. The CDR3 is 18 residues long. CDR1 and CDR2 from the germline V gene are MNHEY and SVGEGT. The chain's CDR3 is CASSYVTGGVRGTDTQYF.

The CDR3 spells CASSLGQGNYEQYF. This sequence joins TRBV5-4 and TRBJ2-7; the TCRdb call, TRBD1, lacks DNA for checking. Germline V lookup: CDR1 SGHNT, CDR2 YYREEE (reference sequence). CDR3 length: 14 residues.

The CDR3 loop reads CASSQVRDEQYF. The chain couples TRBV7-2 to TRBJ2-7; TCRdb calls TRBD2, which cannot be checked without DNA. Germline loops: CDR1 SGHTA, CDR2 FQGNSA. This CDR3 is 12 amino acids long.

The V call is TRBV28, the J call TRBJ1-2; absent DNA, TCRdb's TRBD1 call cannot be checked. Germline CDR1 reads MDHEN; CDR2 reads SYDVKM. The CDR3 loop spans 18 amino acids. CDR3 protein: CASSYLPGQGARYYGYTF.

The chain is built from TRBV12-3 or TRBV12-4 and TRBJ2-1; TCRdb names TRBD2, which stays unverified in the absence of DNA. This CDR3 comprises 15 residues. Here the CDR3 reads CASSPRAYSYNEQFF.

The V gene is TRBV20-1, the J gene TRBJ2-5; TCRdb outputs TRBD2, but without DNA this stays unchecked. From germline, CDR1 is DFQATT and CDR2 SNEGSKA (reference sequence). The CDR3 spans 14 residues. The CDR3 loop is CSAALGLEWETQYF.

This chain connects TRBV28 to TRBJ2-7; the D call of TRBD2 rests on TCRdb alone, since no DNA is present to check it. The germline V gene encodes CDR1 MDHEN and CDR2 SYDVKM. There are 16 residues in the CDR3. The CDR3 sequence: CASSFPLADPSYEQYF.

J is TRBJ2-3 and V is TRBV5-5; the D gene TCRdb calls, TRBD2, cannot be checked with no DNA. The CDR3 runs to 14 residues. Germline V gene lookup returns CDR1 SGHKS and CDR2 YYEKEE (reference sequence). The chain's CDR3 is CASSVGGGTDTQYF.

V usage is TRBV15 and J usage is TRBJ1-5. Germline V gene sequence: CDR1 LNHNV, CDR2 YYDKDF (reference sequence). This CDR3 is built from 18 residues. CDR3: CATSRDPQPGTSNQPQHF.